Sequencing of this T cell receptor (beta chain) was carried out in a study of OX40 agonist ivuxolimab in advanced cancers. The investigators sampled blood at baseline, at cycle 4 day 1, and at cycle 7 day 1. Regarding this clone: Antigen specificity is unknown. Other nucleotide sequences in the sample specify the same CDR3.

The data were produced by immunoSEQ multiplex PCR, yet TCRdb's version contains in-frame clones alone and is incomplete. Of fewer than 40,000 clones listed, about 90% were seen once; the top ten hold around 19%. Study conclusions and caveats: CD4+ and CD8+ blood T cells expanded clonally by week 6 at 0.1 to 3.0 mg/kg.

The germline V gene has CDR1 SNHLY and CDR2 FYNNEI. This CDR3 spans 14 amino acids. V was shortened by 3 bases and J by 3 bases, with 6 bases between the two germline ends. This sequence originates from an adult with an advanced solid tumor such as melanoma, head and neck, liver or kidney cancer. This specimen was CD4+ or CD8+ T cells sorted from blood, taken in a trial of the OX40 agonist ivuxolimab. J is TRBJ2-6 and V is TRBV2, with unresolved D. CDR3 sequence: CASSEEYGANVLTF. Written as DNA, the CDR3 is TGTGCCAGCAGTGAGGAGTATGGGGCCAACGTCCTGACTTTC.